Each of the 27 T cell receptor beta chains below was sequenced from the same sample in a study of blood T cell repertoires in COVID-19. The method was immunoSEQ multiplex PCR; TCRdb's version includes in-frame clones alone and lacks a portion of them. The sample lists about 120,000 clones, roughly 90% seen once, with more than 6% in the top ten. Input material: peripheral blood. The receptors originated from a human donor in a cohort sampled during active COVID-19.

This clone was counted once. The chain employs TRBV11-2 and TRBJ2-5, with D perhaps TRBD1 (5 bases). Deletions cut 5 bases from V and 4 bases from J, with 11 bases between. The germline CDR1 and CDR2 sequences are SGHAT and FQNNGV. The CDR3 is made up of 13 amino acids. In DNA form, the CDR3 reads TGTGCCAGCAGCAAGACAGTGGGAGAGACCCAGTACTTC. Amino acid sequence: CASSKTVGETQYF.

Only a few counts were recorded for this clone. The CDR3 DNA reads as TGTGCCTCAGCGGCCTATGAAAATTCACCCCTCCACTTT. It yields the protein CASAAYENSPLHF. This chain uses TRBV6-5 with TRBJ1-6; no reliable D call. V gave up 11 bases and J gave up 7 bases, with 15 bases separating them. From germline, CDR1 is MNHEY and CDR2 SVGAGI. The CDR3 sequence is 13 residues long.

The gene calls are TRBV7-9 and TRBJ1-2, with 8 positions matching TRBD1. Germline lookup yields CDR1 SEHNR and CDR2 FQNEAQ (reference sequence). Losses at the gene ends were 5 bases for V and 4 bases for J; bases not matched to a gene: 9. CDR3 length: 15 residues. This CDR3 is CASSPRAGTGYGYTF. CDR3 DNA: TGTGCCAGCAGCCCCCGGGCCGGGACAGGCTATGGCTACACCTTC.

The V gene is TRBV11-2, the J gene TRBJ2-1; D call uncertain. The CDR3 consists of 15 residues. V was pared by 5 bases and J by 0 bases, with 11 bases between. The germline gives CDR1 SGHAT, CDR2 FQNNGV. The CDR3 loop reads CASSIDGASYNEQFF. The CDR3 bases are TGTGCCAGCAGCATCGACGGAGCCTCCTACAATGAGCAGTTCTTC.

V and J are TRBV10-3 and TRBJ2-7; 8 nucleotides align to TRBD1. CDR3 length: 17 amino acids. The V segment lost 4 bases and the J segment 2 bases; nucleotides outside the gene matches: 13. Germline assignment: CDR1 ENHRY and CDR2 SYGVKD. CDR3 in amino acids: CAISGSPRDRTTYEQYF. The DNA for the CDR3 is TGTGCCATCAGTGGAAGTCCGCGGGACAGGACAACCTACGAGCAGTACTTC.

The chain joins TRBV21-1 to TRBJ1-2; TRBD1, the D gene given by the table, was not confirmed from the DNA. TRBV21-1 constitutes a pseudogene. The CDR3 is made up of 15 amino acids. CDR3 nucleotide sequence: TGTGCCAGCACCCTGGGACAGGGGGATCAATATGGCTACACCTTC. Its translation: CASTLGQGDQYGYTF.

The chain employs TRBV9 and TRBJ1-4; no reliable D call. CDR3 length: 16 amino acids. Germline V gene sequence: CDR1 SGDLS, CDR2 YYNGEE. V was cut by 4 bases and J by 7 bases, with 20 bases left in between. In DNA, the CDR3 is TGTGCCAGCAGCCCAGGAACCGAAATTGGAGGTGAAAAACTGTTTTTT. Translation gives CASSPGTEIGGEKLFF. The entire variable domain, with the rest obtained from reference TRBV9 and TRBJ1-4, is as follows: DSGVTQTPKHLITATGQRVTLRCSPRSGDLSVYWYQQSLDQGLQFLIQYYNGEERAKGNILERFSAQQFPDLHSELNLSSLELGDSALYFCASSPGTEIGGEKLFFGSGTQLSVL.

The rearrangement links TRBV11-2 to TRBJ1-6; the D is unclear. The CDR3 runs to 15 residues. Per the germline V gene, CDR1 is SGHAT and CDR2 is FQNNGV. V was shortened by 5 bases and J by 10 bases, with 18 bases between the two germline ends. The CDR3 loop is CASSPRRQRGSPLHF. The CDR3 DNA reads as TGTGCCAGCAGCCCCCGGCGGCAGAGAGGCTCACCCCTCCACTTT.

This clone has a handful of counts. The chain has TRBV7-9 and TRBJ1-5, with 9 bases fitting TRBD1. CDR1 and CDR2 from the germline V gene are SEHNR and FQNEAQ (reference sequence). The CDR3 covers 15 residues. V was pared by 5 bases and J by 6 bases, with 8 bases of the junction left unmatched. CDR3 sequence (DNA): TGTGCCAGCAGCAAAGGGACAGGGAGGAGTCAGCCCCAGCATTTT. Translated, it gives CASSKGTGRSQPQHF.

The chain recombines TRBV18 with TRBJ2-7, with D maybe TRBD2 (6 bases). Germline CDR1 reads KGHSH; CDR2 reads LQKENI. V dropped 5 bases and J dropped 6 bases, with 23 bases sitting between them. The CDR3 is 16 residues long. The CDR3 sequence: CASSSNTGRGAFEQYF. The CDR3 DNA reads as TGTGCCAGCTCATCAAACACGGGACGCGGGGCTTTCGAGCAGTACTTC.

The genes are TRBV7-9 and TRBJ2-5, with TRBD1 matching 7 bases. CDR3 length equals 15 residues. CDR1 SEHNR and CDR2 FQNEAQ come from the germline V gene (reference sequence). V dropped 7 bases and J dropped 5; count of bases not matched to a gene: 13. This CDR3 reads CASTTPTGSLETQYF. DNA for the CDR3: TGTGCCAGCACGACCCCGACAGGGAGTTTGGAGACCCAGTACTTC.

The count of this clone is one. The chain carries TRBV5-1 and TRBJ2-3; 10 bases are shared with TRBD2. The CDR3 loop spans 16 amino acids. Germline CDR1 and CDR2: SGHRS and YFSETQ. V lost 3 bases, J lost 2 bases, and 6 bases stayed unmatched. The CDR3 protein is CASSSRLAGSTDTQYF. The CDR3, as DNA: TGCGCCAGCAGCTCCCGACTAGCGGGTTCCACAGATACGCAGTATTTT. Full variable domain (remainder filled in from reference TRBV5-1 and TRBJ2-3): KAGVTQTPRYLIKTRGQQVTLSCSPISGHRSVSWYQQTPGQGLQFLFEYFSETQRNKGNFPGRFSGRQFSNSRSEMNVSTLELGDSALYLCASSSRLAGSTDTQYFGPGTRLTVL.

The CDR3 loop is CASSTGPLAGGPKNIQYF. CDR3 nucleotides: TGTGCCAGCAGCACTGGCCCCCTAGCGGGAGGGCCTAAAAACATTCAGTACTTC. The chain recombines TRBV5-6 with TRBJ2-4; 12 bases fit TRBD2. In germline, CDR1 is SGHDT, CDR2 YYEEEE. The J segment lost 4 bases and the V segment lost 4 bases, leaving 12 bases of the junction unmatched. There are 18 residues in the CDR3.

In its sample, this clone was seen once. CDR3 nucleotide sequence: TGTGCCAGCAGCTTAGTGCCCCCGGGACAGGGCGGGGAGCAGTACTTC. Encoded protein: CASSLVPPGQGGEQYF. The chain employs TRBV7-6 and TRBJ2-7; 9 positions agree with TRBD1. The CDR3 is 16 residues long. V gave up 1 base and J gave up 7 bases; unmatched junction bases: 11. Germline V lookup: CDR1 SGHVS, CDR2 FNYEAQ. Using reference TRBV7-6 and TRBJ2-7 for the parts outside the CDR3, the full variable domain is GAGVSQSPRYKVTKRGQDVALRCDPISGHVSLYWYRQALGQGPEFLTYFNYEAQQDKSGLPNDRFSAERPEGSISTLTIQRTEQRDSAMYRCASSLVPPGQGGEQYFGPGTRLTVT.

This chain joins TRBV27 and TRBJ1-6; 10 positions agree with TRBD1. Germline CDR1 is MNHEY and CDR2 is SMNVEV (reference sequence). The CDR3 sequence is 14 residues long. After removal of 6 bases from V and 10 bases from J, the junction contained 6 bases not matched to a gene. CDR3 loop: CASRPGQGHSPLHF. The DNA of the CDR3 is TGTGCCAGCAGACCGGGACAGGGGCACTCACCCCTCCACTTT.

The gene calls are TRBV6-5 and TRBJ1-2; 7 nucleotides align to TRBD1. Germline lookup yields CDR1 MNHEY and CDR2 SVGAGI. The length of the CDR3 is 11 residues. The V gene end was trimmed by 7 bases and the J gene end by 7 bases; junction bases not matched to a gene: 3. The DNA of the CDR3 is TGTGCCAGCACAGGGGGGTTTGGCTACACCTTC. Translation: CASTGGFGYTF.

V is TRBV19 and J is TRBJ2-3; the match to TRBD2 covers 12 bases. The length of the CDR3 is 16 residues. The trim removed 4 bases at V and 5 bases at J, leaving 7 bases unmatched. Per the germline V gene, CDR1 is LNHDA and CDR2 is SQIVND (reference sequence). Here the CDR3 reads CASSTRLAGELDTQYF. Written as DNA, the CDR3 is TGTGCCAGTAGTACCCGACTAGCGGGAGAACTAGATACGCAGTATTTT.

This clone was observed once. The chain recombines TRBV5-1 with TRBJ1-1, with D possibly TRBD1 on 6 matching bases. The CDR3 extends over 14 amino acids. V lost 4 bases to trimming and J lost 5 bases, with 15 bases between them. Germline V gene sequence: CDR1 SGHRS, CDR2 YFSETQ. CDR3 DNA sequence: TGCGCCAGCAGCACACGGACAGCGGGGACTGAAGCTTTCTTT. Protein product: CASSTRTAGTEAFF.

V is TRBV11-2 and J is TRBJ2-1; D is ambiguous. Germline V CDR1 and CDR2: SGHAT, FQNNGV. Trimming pared 0 bases from V and 13 bases from J, leaving 7 bases between. This CDR3 spans 11 amino acids. The CDR3 here is CASSLDLAQFF. As DNA, the CDR3 is TGTGCCAGCAGCTTAGATCTGGCTCAGTTCTTC.

This rearrangement joins TRBV18 to TRBJ2-7, with 9 bases matching TRBD1. Germline V gives CDR1 KGHSH, CDR2 LQKENI. Trimming at V came to 2 bases and at J to 3 bases, leaving 2 bases not matched to a gene. The CDR3 has 14 amino acids. The CDR3 nucleotides read TGTGCCAGCTCACCAGGGACAGGGAACTACGAGCAGTACTTC. The encoded protein is CASSPGTGNYEQYF.

The chain joins TRBV7-9 to TRBJ2-3; TRBD2 might be the D (5 bases). The CDR3 runs 12 residues. CDR1 and CDR2 from the germline V gene are SEHNR and FQNEAQ (reference sequence). Deletions cut 6 bases from V and 6 bases from J, with 10 bases between. This CDR3 reads CASSFTGDTQYF. Written as DNA, the CDR3 is TGTGCCAGCAGTTTTACGGGGGATACGCAGTATTTT.

V gene TRBV6-5 combines with J gene TRBJ2-6; 8 bases align to TRBD1. V lost 10 bases and J lost 0; bases outside the gene matches: 5. CDR3 length: 15 amino acids. The germline gives CDR1 MNHEY, CDR2 SVGAGI. Written as DNA, the CDR3 is TGTGCCATCCGAACAGGGGGCTCTGGGGCCAACGTCCTGACTTTC. Residues: CAIRTGGSGANVLTF.

The J gene is TRBJ1-5, the V gene TRBV6-5, with D unclear. V was cut by 5 bases and J by 0 bases, with 5 bases left in between. Looked up from germline, CDR1 is MNHEY and CDR2 is SVGAGI. The CDR3 extends over 13 amino acids. The CDR3 region is CASSRDSNQPQHF. The CDR3 bases are TGTGCCAGCAGTAGAGATAGCAATCAGCCCCAGCATTTT.

This chain joins TRBV7-6 and TRBJ1-6; D is undetermined. The CDR3 runs to 14 residues. CDR1 SGHVS and CDR2 FNYEAQ come from the germline V gene. Trimming pared 1 base from V and 6 bases from J, leaving 7 bases between. CDR3 nucleotides: TGTGCCAGCAGCTTAGGGGCGGGTAATTCACCCCTCCACTTT. This gives the protein CASSLGAGNSPLHF.

This rearrangement joins TRBV11-2 to TRBJ2-3, with a tentative D call TRBD1 (5 bases). Germline lookup yields CDR1 SGHAT and CDR2 FQNNGV. The V gene lost 5 bases and the J gene lost 0 bases, with 12 bases spanning the gap. The CDR3 length is 15 residues. The CDR3 loop reads CASSHRTISTDTQYF. The CDR3 DNA reads as TGTGCCAGCAGCCATCGGACAATTAGCACAGATACGCAGTATTTT.

In this sample, this clone turned up many times. The chain joins TRBV9 to TRBJ1-1; 7 bases align to TRBD1. Trimming cost V 4 bases and J 7 bases; bases outside gene matches: 13. This CDR3 is 15 amino acids long. Germline V gene data show CDR1 as SGDLS and CDR2 as YYNGEE. The CDR3 reads CASSTTGRGQGEAFF. The CDR3 nucleotides are TGTGCCAGCAGCACCACCGGGAGGGGGCAGGGTGAAGCTTTCTTT.

The chain links TRBV7-6 to TRBJ2-7, with D unresolved. Germline CDR1 SGHVS, CDR2 FNYEAQ. This CDR3 is built from 13 residues. The V and J ends lost 5 bases and 4 bases respectively, with 12 bases between them. CDR3 nucleotide sequence: TGTGCCAGCAGCCCTAGGCCTACGTACGAGCAGTACTTC. Its translation is CASSPRPTYEQYF.